These T cell receptor beta chains were read from a single sample in a study of regulatory T cells in long-lasting Graves disease. One entry per CDR3 protein results from TCRdb running MiXCR on the multiplex PCR reads. Found here are around 250,000 distinct CDR3 sequences, more than 15% of them singletons; the top ten hold 14%. This same sample was also part of a study on T cells in Graves' hyperthyroidism and ophthalmopathy.

Sequenced here: peripheral blood mononuclear cells (PBMCs), sampled at new diagnosis, from a patient treated with antithyroid drugs. These receptors originate from a woman in her thirties with Graves disease. Both conserved end residues are part of each CDR3. Each record gives: D gene, CDR3 length, clone size, V gene, J gene, CDR3 protein, CDR3 DNA. The D gene is left open where the match is weak. The size of a clone is reported for some rows only, either as once, few or many, or as a class for expanded clones.

d_call: .; cdr3_length: 13; clone_size: many; v_call: TRBV3-1; j_call: TRBJ1-1; cdr3_aa: CASSQGAGMEAFF; cdr3_nt: TGTGCCAGCAGCCAGGGGGCAGGAATGGAAGCTTTCTTT
d_call: .; cdr3_length: 11; clone_size: .; v_call: TRBV19; j_call: TRBJ1-4; cdr3_aa: CASSIQEKLFF; cdr3_nt: TGTGCCAGTAGTATACAGGAAAAACTGTTTTTT
d_call: TRBD1; cdr3_length: 16; clone_size: many; v_call: TRBV5-1; j_call: TRBJ1-5; cdr3_aa: CASSLGFDRVNQPQHF; cdr3_nt: TGCGCCAGCAGCTTGGGATTCGACAGGGTAAATCAGCCCCAGCATTTT
d_call: TRBD2; cdr3_length: 15; clone_size: many; v_call: TRBV7-3; j_call: TRBJ2-5; cdr3_aa: CASSKAGGLQETQYF; cdr3_nt: TGTGCCAGCTCTAAGGCGGGGGGTCTCCAAGAGACCCAGTACTTC
d_call: .; cdr3_length: 12; clone_size: .; v_call: TRBV27; j_call: TRBJ2-1; cdr3_aa: CASSHQGGEQFF; cdr3_nt: TGTGCCAGCAGCCATCAAGGAGGTGAGCAGTTCTTC
d_call: TRBD2; cdr3_length: 15; clone_size: many; v_call: TRBV3-1; j_call: TRBJ2-5; cdr3_aa: CASSQVTSGEETQYF; cdr3_nt: TGTGCCAGCAGCCAAGTCACTAGCGGGGAAGAGACCCAGTACTTC
d_call: .; cdr3_length: 15; clone_size: many; v_call: TRBV3-1; j_call: TRBJ2-7; cdr3_aa: CASSHLRGPSPEQYF; cdr3_nt: TGTGCCAGCAGCCACCTACGAGGGCCCAGCCCCGAGCAGTACTTC
d_call: .; cdr3_length: 21; clone_size: many; v_call: TRBV5-4; j_call: TRBJ1-2; cdr3_aa: CASSPSLILERERRRNYGYTF; cdr3_nt: TGTGCCAGCAGCCCTTCCCTCATTTTAGAAAGGGAACGAAGAAGAAACTATGGCTACACCTTC
d_call: .; cdr3_length: 16; clone_size: many; v_call: TRBV5-5; j_call: TRBJ2-7; cdr3_aa: CASSGEGGLDLYEQYF; cdr3_nt: TGTGCCAGCAGCGGGGAAGGGGGACTGGACTTATACGAGCAGTACTTC
d_call: TRBD1; cdr3_length: 15; clone_size: many; v_call: TRBV11-2; j_call: TRBJ2-5; cdr3_aa: CASSLWDSLTETQYF; cdr3_nt: TGTGCCAGCAGCTTATGGGACAGCCTTACAGAGACCCAGTACTTC
d_call: .; cdr3_length: 15; clone_size: many; v_call: TRBV2; j_call: TRBJ1-1; cdr3_aa: CASSEHRAAGTEAFF; cdr3_nt: TGTGCCAGCAGTGAGCACAGGGCGGCGGGCACTGAAGCTTTCTTT